This T cell receptor beta chain was observed in a study of OX40 agonist ivuxolimab in advanced cancers. Overall study: Patients were given ivuxolimab, an antibody that agonizes OX40 (CD134). Every 2 weeks, patients received ivuxolimab intravenously, dosed at 0.01 to 10 mg/kg.

Blood was sampled at baseline, cycle 4 day 1, and cycle 7 day 1. Some clones are missing from TCRdb's copy, which holds only in-frame ones; the method was immunoSEQ multiplex PCR. The repertoire holds 55,000 to 70,000 clones, with 85% as singletons. V shed 4 bases and J 7 bases; nucleotides not matched to a gene: 7. This CDR3 is 14 amino acids long. Per the germline V gene, CDR1 is SGHVS and CDR2 is FQNEAQ. The sequence came from an adult with an advanced solid tumor such as melanoma, head and neck, liver or kidney cancer. The source was CD4+ or CD8+ T cells sorted from blood, collected in a trial of the OX40 agonist ivuxolimab. The V call is TRBV7-8, the J call TRBJ1-1; 9 nucleotides agree with TRBD1. CDR3 protein: CASSSRQGVREAFF. CDR3 nucleotides: TGTGCCAGCAGCTCGCGACAGGGGGTCCGTGAAGCTTTCTTT.